One and the same sample provided the 8 T cell receptor beta chains below, sequenced in a study of technical replicates of blood from four donors. Method: immunoSEQ multiplex PCR; TCRdb's copy keeps in-frame clones and lacks some. The table includes over 70,000 clones, 95% to 97% detected once. Sequenced input: T cells isolated from PBMCs. The origin of the receptors is a human donor in good health.

This clone was observed a single time. The chain uses TRBV11-3 and TRBJ2-2, with 10 bases that match TRBD1. The junction had 3 bases not matched to a gene; V was cut back by 5 bases and J by 0 bases. This CDR3 is built from 16 residues. Germline V gene sequence: CDR1 SGHNT, CDR2 YENEEA. The CDR3 DNA reads as TGTGCCAGCAGCCCCGGGACAGGGGCGAACACCGGGGAGCTGTTTTTT. Residues: CASSPGTGANTGELFF.

The chain is built from TRBV5-4 and TRBJ2-3, with 9 bases lining up with TRBD2. Germline V lookup: CDR1 SGHNT, CDR2 YYREEE (reference sequence). The junction had 4 bases not matched to a gene; V was cut back by 0 bases and J by 2 bases. The CDR3 has 16 amino acids. The CDR3: CASSLELAGSTDTQYF. The CDR3 bases are TGTGCCAGCAGCTTGGAGCTAGCGGGGTCCACAGATACGCAGTATTTT.

This clone was detected once. The V and J genes are TRBV13 and TRBJ1-3, with D tentatively TRBD1 (5 bases). Germline V gene data show CDR1 as PRHDT and CDR2 as FYEKMQ (reference sequence). The CDR3 extends over 14 amino acids. Trimming removed 5 bases at V and 0 bases at J, with 8 bases between. The CDR3 DNA sequence: TGTGCCAGCAGCCGAACAGGCTCTGGAAACACCATATATTTT. Protein sequence: CASSRTGSGNTIYF.

The table lists this clone with a few counts. V is TRBV5-1 and J is TRBJ2-7; the D gene is possibly TRBD1 (6 bases). The V end lost 2 bases, the J end lost 6 bases, and 12 bases lay between the germline ends. In germline, CDR1 is SGHRS, CDR2 YFSETQ. The CDR3 is 13 amino acids. The CDR3 coding sequence is TGCGCCAGCAGCTTCAACAGGGAACTCGAGCAGTACTTC. Translated: CASSFNRELEQYF.

The chain couples TRBV6-6 to TRBJ1-2; D is ambiguous. The germline CDR1 and CDR2 sequences are MNHNY and SVGAGI (reference sequence). V was pared by 8 bases and J by 2 bases, with 9 bases between. This CDR3 has 12 residues. The CDR3 coding sequence is TGTGCCAGCGGCTCGGGAAACTATGGCTACACCTTC. Translated: CASGSGNYGYTF.

This rearrangement joins TRBV28 to TRBJ2-7; D might be TRBD2 (5 bases). V was clipped by 3 bases and J by 1 base, with 16 bases between them. The CDR3 extends over 16 amino acids. CDR1 MDHEN and CDR2 SYDVKM come from the germline V gene. The CDR3 is CASSFDYQEYSYEQYF. The CDR3 bases are TGTGCCAGCAGTTTCGACTATCAAGAGTATTCCTACGAGCAGTACTTC. Full variable domain (outside the CDR3, taken from reference TRBV28 and TRBJ2-7): DVKVTQSSRYLVKRTGEKVFLECVQDMDHENMFWYRQDPGLGLRLIYFSYDVKMKEKGDIPEGYSVSREKKERFSLILESASTNQTSMYLCASSFDYQEYSYEQYFGPGTRLTVT.

The chain recombines TRBV19 with TRBJ2-1; 13 positions agree with TRBD2. Germline CDR1 is LNHDA and CDR2 is SQIVND (reference sequence). The CDR3 has 19 residues. V gave up 7 bases and J gave up 0 bases; unmatched junction bases: 12. The CDR3 here is CASTSPPGLAGSSYNEQFF. In nucleotides, the CDR3 is TGTGCCAGTACTTCACCCCCGGGACTAGCGGGATCCTCCTACAATGAGCAGTTCTTC.

The chain carries TRBV5-4 and TRBJ2-7; 8 bases are shared with TRBD2. Germline V gene data show CDR1 as SGHNT and CDR2 as YYREEE (reference sequence). The V segment lost 2 bases and the J segment 7 bases; nucleotides outside the gene matches: 11. The CDR3 consists of 15 residues. The CDR3 DNA sequence: TGTGCCAGCAGCTTTCGGGGGGGCGTTCTTTTTGAGCAGTACTTC. As protein: CASSFRGGVLFEQYF.